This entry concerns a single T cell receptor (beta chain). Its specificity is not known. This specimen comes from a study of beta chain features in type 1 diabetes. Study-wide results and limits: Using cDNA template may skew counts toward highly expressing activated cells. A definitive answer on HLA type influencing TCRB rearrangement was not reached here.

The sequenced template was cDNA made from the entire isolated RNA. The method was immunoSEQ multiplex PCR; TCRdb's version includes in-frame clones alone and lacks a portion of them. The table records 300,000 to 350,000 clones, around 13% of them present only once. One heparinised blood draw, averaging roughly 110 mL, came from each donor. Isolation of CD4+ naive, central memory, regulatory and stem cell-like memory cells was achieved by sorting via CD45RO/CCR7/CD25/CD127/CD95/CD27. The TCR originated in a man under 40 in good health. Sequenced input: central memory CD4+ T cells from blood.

The CDR3 reads CASSFRTVYGYTF. CDR3 nucleotide sequence: TGTGCCAGCAGCTTCAGGACAGTGTATGGCTACACCTTC. This rearrangement joins TRBV11-2 to TRBJ1-2, with D perhaps matching TRBD1 (6 bases). The V gene's germline CDR1 is SGHAT and CDR2 FQNNGV. There are 13 residues in the CDR3. Trimming removed 3 bases at V and 5 bases at J, with 10 bases between.